The rows below give T cell receptor beta chains drawn from one sample of a study of T cells in narcolepsy. Only in-frame clones appear in the TCRdb table, and some are missing; sequencing was by immunoSEQ multiplex PCR. Of approximately 28,000 clones listed, approximately 80% are singletons. The sequenced sample consisted of CD45RA- memory CD4+ T cells from PBMCs. These receptors all come from a human donor with narcolepsy. CDR3s include the opening cysteine and the closing phenylalanine or tryptophan. D genes are given only for firm matches. The size entry is marked missing in some rows and otherwise reads once, few, many or a size class.

v_call	cdr3_length	d_call	j_call	clone_size	cdr3_aa	cdr3_nt
TRBV6-5	11	-	TRBJ1-4	-	CASEHGEKLFF	TGTGCCAGCGAGCACGGTGAAAAACTGTTTTTT
TRBV21-1	12	-	TRBJ2-2	-	CASSKSSGELFF	TGTGCCAGCAGCAAATCAAGCGGGGAGCTGTTTTTT
TRBV7-9	12	TRBD2	TRBJ2-7	-	CATDRGAYEQYF	TGTGCGACCGACCGGGGGGCCTACGAGCAGTACTTC
TRBV5-1	14	-	TRBJ1-4	few	CASSLGWGNEKLFF	TGCGCCAGCAGCCTGGGGTGGGGGAATGAAAAACTGTTTTTT
TRBV14	13	-	TRBJ2-3	-	CASSQTSTGKQYF	TGTGCCAGCAGCCAAACTTCTACAGGCAAGCAGTATTTT
TRBV30	15	-	TRBJ1-3	-	CASSPPGMSGNTIYF	TGTGCCTCCTCTCCCCCAGGCATGTCTGGAAACACCATATATTTT
TRBV15	16	TRBD2	TRBJ2-7	-	CATSREKTSVMGEQYF	TGTGCCACCAGCAGAGAGAAGACTAGCGTGATGGGCGAGCAGTACTTC
TRBV6-4	15	TRBD2	TRBJ2-1	-	CASSDGTSGGNEQFF	TGTGCCAGCAGTGACGGGACTAGCGGGGGCAATGAGCAGTTCTTC
TRBV28	15	TRBD1	TRBJ2-2	-	CASREGQGGTGELFF	TGTGCCAGCAGAGAGGGACAGGGCGGCACCGGGGAGCTGTTTTTT
TRBV6-1	16	-	TRBJ2-4	-	CASSARLGVAKNIQYF	TGTGCCAGCAGTGCTCGGTTGGGGGTGGCCAAAAACATTCAGTACTTC
TRBV19	13	-	TRBJ2-2	-	CASYGGNTGELFF	TGTGCCTCGTACGGAGGGAACACCGGGGAGCTGTTTTTT
TRBV27	12	-	TRBJ1-6	once	CASSLSKGHGIF	TGTGCCAGCAGTTTATCGAAAGGACACGGTATTTTT
TRBV7-6	15	TRBD1	TRBJ2-2	-	CASSRGTGQGGELFF	TGTGCCAGCAGCCGCGGGACAGGGCAGGGCGGGGAGCTGTTTTTT
TRBV27	13	-	TRBJ2-5	-	CASRRLFQETQYF	TGTGCCAGCAGACGGCTCTTCCAAGAGACCCAGTACTTC
TRBV29-1	13	TRBD1	TRBJ1-2	-	CSAGQGLNYGYTF	TGCAGCGCCGGACAGGGACTTAACTATGGCTACACCTTC
TRBV5-4	16	TRBD2	TRBJ2-1	-	CASSSNIAGGNNEQFF	TGTGCCAGCAGCTCTAACATAGCGGGGGGGAACAATGAGCAGTTCTTC
TRBV7-6	14	-	TRBJ2-7	-	CASSSGMNSYEQYF	TGTGCCAGCAGCTCTGGGATGAACAGCTACGAGCAGTACTTC
TRBV11-2	12	-	TRBJ2-3	-	CASTPSADTQYF	TGTGCCAGCACCCCGTCCGCAGATACGCAGTATTTT
TRBV9	14	-	TRBJ2-5	-	CASSHHRLRETQYF	TGTGCCAGCAGCCATCATAGGCTTCGCGAGACCCAGTACTTC
TRBV5-1	15	-	TRBJ2-3	-	CASSLGRGAADTQYF	TGCGCCAGCAGCTTGGGAAGGGGGGCCGCAGATACGCAGTATTTT
TRBV2	15	-	TRBJ1-2	-	CASRGGLIYNYGYTF	TGTGCCAGCAGGGGGGGTCTGATCTACAACTATGGCTACACCTTC
TRBV5-1	14	-	TRBJ1-2	-	CASSTRQGLYGYTF	TGCGCCAGCAGTACCCGGCAGGGCCTCTATGGCTACACCTTC